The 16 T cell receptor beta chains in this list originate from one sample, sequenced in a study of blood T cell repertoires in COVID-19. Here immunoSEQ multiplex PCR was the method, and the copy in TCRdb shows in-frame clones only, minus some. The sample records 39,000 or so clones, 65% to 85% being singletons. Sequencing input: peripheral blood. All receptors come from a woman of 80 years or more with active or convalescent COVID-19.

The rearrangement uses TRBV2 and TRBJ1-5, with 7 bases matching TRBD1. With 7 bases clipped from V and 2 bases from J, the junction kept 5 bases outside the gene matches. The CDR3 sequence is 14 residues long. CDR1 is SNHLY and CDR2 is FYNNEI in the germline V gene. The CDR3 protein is CASKTGSGNQPQHF. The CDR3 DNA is TGTGCCAGCAAGACAGGGTCGGGCAATCAGCCCCAGCATTTT.

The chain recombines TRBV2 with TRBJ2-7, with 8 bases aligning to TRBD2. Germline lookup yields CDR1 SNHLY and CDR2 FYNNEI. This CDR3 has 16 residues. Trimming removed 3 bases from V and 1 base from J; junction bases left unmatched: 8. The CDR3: CASSDMDSGASYEQYF. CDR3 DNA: TGTGCCAGCAGTGATATGGATAGCGGGGCTTCCTACGAGCAGTACTTC.

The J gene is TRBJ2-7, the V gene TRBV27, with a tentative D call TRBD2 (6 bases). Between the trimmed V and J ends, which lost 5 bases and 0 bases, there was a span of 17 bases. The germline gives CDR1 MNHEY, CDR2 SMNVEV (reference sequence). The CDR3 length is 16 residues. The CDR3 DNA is TGTGCCAGCAGTCCCCGAGGCGGGGTCGGCTCCTACGAGCAGTACTTC. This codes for CASSPRGGVGSYEQYF.

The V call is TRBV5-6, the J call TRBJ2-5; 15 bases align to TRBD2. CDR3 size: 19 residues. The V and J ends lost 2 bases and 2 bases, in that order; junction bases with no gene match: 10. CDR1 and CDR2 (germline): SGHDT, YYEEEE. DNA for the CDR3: TGTGCCAGCAGCTTTGGGACTAGCGGGAGGAAAAGGGGGCAAGAGACCCAGTACTTC. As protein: CASSFGTSGRKRGQETQYF. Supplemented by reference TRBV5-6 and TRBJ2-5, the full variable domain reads DAGVTQSPTHLIKTRGQQVTLRCSPKSGHDTVSWYQQALGQGPQFIFQYYEEEERQRGNFPDRFSGHQFPNYSSELNVNALLLGDSALYLCASSFGTSGRKRGQETQYFGPGTRLLVL.

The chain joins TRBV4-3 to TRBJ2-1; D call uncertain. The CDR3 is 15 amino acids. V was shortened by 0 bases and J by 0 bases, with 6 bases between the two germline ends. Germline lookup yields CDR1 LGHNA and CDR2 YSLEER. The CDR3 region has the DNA TGCGCCAGCAGCCAAGAGGAGAGCTCCTACAATGAGCAGTTCTTC. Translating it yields CASSQEESSYNEQFF.

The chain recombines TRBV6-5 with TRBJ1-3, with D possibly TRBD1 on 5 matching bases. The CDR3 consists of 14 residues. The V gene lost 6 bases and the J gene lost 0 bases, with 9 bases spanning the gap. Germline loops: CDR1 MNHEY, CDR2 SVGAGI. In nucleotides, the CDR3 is TGTGCCAGCAGGGGACTGAACTCTGGAAACACCATATATTTT. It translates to CASRGLNSGNTIYF.

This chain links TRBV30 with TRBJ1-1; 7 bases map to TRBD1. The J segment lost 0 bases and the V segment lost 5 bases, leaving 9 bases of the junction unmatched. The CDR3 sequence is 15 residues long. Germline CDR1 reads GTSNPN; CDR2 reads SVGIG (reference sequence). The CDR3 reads CAWDRGDRLNTEAFF. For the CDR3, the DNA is TGTGCCTGGGACAGAGGGGACAGATTGAACACTGAAGCTTTCTTT.

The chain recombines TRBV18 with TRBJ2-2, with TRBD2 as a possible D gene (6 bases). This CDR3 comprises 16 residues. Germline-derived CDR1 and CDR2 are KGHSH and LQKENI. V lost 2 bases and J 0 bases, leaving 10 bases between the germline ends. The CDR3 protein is CASSPRVAANTGELFF. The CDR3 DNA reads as TGTGCCAGCTCACCAAGGGTAGCGGCGAACACCGGGGAGCTGTTTTTT. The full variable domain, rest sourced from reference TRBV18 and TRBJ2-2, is NAGVMQNPRHLVRRRGQEARLRCSPMKGHSHVYWYRQLPEEGLKFMVYLQKENIIDESGMPKERFSAEFPKEGPSILRIQQVVRGDSAAYFCASSPRVAANTGELFFGEGSRLTVL.

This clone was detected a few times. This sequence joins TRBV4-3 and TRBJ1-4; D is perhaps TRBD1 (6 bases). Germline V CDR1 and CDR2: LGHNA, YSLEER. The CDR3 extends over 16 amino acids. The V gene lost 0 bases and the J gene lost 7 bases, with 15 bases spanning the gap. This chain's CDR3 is CASSQDLSGDGEKLFF. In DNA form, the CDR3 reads TGCGCCAGCAGCCAAGATCTATCAGGGGATGGTGAAAAACTGTTTTTT.

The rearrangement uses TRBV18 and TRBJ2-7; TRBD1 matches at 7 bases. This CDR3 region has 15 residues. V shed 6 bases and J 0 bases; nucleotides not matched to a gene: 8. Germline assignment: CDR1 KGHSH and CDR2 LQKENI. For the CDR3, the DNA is TGTGCCAGCTCGACTTCCGGGACAGACTCCTACGAGCAGTACTTC. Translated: CASSTSGTDSYEQYF.

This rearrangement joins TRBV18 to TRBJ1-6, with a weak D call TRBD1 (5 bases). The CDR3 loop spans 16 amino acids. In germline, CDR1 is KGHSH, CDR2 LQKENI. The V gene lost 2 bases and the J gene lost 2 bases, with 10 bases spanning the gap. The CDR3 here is CASSPRGYTYNSPLHF. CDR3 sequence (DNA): TGTGCCAGCTCACCAAGGGGTTACACCTATAATTCACCCCTCCACTTT.

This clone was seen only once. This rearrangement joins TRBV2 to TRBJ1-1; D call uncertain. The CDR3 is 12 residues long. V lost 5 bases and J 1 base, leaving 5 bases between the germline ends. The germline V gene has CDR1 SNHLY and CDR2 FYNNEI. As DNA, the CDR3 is TGTGCCAGCAGTCAGAAGAACACTGAAGCTTTCTTT. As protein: CASSQKNTEAFF.

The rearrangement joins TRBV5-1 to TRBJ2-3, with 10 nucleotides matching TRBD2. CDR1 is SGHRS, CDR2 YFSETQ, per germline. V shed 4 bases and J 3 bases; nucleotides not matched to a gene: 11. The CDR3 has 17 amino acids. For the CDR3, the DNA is TGCGCCAGCAGCGATCTAGCGGGAGTTGAGGGGACAGATACGCAGTATTTT. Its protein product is CASSDLAGVEGTDTQYF.

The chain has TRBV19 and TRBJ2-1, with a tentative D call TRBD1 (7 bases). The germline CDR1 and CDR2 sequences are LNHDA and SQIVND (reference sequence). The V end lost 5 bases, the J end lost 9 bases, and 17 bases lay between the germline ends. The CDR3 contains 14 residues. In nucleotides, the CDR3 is TGTGCCAGTAGTCCTGGGACAGTCGGGGGTGAGCAGTTCTTC. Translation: CASSPGTVGGEQFF.

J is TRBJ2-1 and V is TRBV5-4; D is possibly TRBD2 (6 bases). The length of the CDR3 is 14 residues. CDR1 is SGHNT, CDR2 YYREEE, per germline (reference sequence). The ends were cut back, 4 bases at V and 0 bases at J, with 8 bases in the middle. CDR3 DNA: TGTGCCAGCAGCCGGCGGGACTCCTACAATGAGCAGTTCTTC. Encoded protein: CASSRRDSYNEQFF.

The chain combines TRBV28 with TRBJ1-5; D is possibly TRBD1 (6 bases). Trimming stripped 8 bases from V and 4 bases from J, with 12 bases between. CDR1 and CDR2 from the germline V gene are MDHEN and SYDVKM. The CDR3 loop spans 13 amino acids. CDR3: CASEQGGNQPQHF. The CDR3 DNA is TGTGCCAGCGAACAGGGAGGGAATCAGCCCCAGCATTTT.